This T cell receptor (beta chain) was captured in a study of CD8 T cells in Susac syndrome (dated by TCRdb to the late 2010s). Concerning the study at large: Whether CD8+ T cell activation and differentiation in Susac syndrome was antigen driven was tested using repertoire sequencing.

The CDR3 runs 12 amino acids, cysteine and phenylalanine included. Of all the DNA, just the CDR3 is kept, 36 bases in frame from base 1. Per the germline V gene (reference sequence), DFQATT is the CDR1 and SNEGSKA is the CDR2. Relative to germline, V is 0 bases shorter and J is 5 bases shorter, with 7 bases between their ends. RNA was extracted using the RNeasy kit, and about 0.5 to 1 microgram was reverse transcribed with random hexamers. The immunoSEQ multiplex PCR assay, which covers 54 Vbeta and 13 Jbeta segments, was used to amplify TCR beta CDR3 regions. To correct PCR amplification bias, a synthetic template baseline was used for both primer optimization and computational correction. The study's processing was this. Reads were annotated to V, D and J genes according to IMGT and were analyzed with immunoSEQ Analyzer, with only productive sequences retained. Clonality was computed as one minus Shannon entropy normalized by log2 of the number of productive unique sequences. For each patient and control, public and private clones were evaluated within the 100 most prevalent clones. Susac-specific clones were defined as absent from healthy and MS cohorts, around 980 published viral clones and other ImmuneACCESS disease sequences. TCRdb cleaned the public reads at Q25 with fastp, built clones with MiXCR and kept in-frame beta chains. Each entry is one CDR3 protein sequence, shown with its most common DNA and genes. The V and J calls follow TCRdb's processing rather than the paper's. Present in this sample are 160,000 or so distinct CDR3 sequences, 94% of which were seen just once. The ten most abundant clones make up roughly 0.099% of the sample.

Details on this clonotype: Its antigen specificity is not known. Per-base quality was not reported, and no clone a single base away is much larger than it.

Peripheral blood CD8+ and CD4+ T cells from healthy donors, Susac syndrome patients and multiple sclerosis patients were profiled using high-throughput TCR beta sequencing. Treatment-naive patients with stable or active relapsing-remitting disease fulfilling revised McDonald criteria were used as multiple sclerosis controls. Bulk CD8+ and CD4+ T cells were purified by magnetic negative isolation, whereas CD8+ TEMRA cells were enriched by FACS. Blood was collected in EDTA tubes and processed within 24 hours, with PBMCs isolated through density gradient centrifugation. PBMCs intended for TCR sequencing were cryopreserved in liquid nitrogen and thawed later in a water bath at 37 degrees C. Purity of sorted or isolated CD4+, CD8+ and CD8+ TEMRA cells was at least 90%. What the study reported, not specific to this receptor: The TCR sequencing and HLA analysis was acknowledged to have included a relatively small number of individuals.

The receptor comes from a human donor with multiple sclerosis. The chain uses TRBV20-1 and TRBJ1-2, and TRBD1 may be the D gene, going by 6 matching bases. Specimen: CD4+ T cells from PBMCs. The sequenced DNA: TGCAGTGCTAGAGAACAGGGTTATGGCTACACCTTC. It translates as CSAREQGYGYTF.